This T cell receptor beta chain comes out of a study of tumor-infiltrating lymphocytes in primary liver carcinoma. CDR1 is SGHNT and CDR2 is YENEEA in the germline V gene. The CDR3 spans 17 residues. From about 0.5 ug of total RNA, TCR beta-specific cDNA was reverse-transcribed using a constant-region primer. TCR beta libraries came from three nested multiplex PCR rounds using slightly modified ARM-PCR. Each of the first two PCR rounds ran 9 to 11 cycles with TRBV1-TRBV30 forward and C-beta reverse primers. TCRdb re-called the multiplex PCR reads through MiXCR, storing one row per CDR3 protein. Among under 200,000 distinct CDR3 sequences listed, around four fifths were seen once. Total RNA and DNA came together from around 20-30 mg of bulk tissue without cell sorting. As for this clonotype: The CDR3 ends on some other residue instead of the conserved phenylalanine or tryptophan, so this is likely a read error.

V is TRBV11-3 and J is TRBJ2-1; tentatively, D is TRBD2 (6 bases). The sequence was obtained from a man aged 35-49 years with primary liver carcinoma and hepatitis B virus infection. The specimen was tumor tissue from primary liver carcinoma. The DNA for the CDR3 is TGTGCCAGCAGTTTAGGCGTACCGGGACTCCCCTACAATGAACAGTTCTCC. This encodes CASSLGVPGLPYNEQFS.